The 24 T cell receptor beta chains in this list originate from one sample, sequenced in a study of blood T cell repertoires in COVID-19 (dated by TCRdb to about 2020). The protocol used for the library was the immunoSEQ multiplex PCR assay. Here the immuneACCESS table is served through TCRdb, limited to in-frame sequences with V and J called. Missing clones are a known gap in these copies; in checked studies unresolved V genes cover under half, and the rest lacks a known reason. The sample table records 150,000 to 200,000 clones; 80% to 90% of these occur just once. The ten largest clones represent more than 10% of the sample. The specimen was peripheral blood. These receptors originate from a woman aged 80 or older with COVID-19, enrolled during active disease.

The rearrangement uses TRBV19 and TRBJ1-4, with 7 bases aligning to TRBD1. The CDR3 runs 14 residues. The V segment lost 5 bases and the J segment 4 bases; nucleotides outside the gene matches: 4. Germline-derived CDR1 and CDR2 are LNHDA and SQIVND (reference sequence). The CDR3 coding sequence is TGTGCCAGTAGTCCGGGACAGAATAATGAAAAACTGTTTTTT. It yields the protein CASSPGQNNEKLFF.

V gene TRBV19 combines with J gene TRBJ1-1; no clear D. V lost 5 bases and J 1 base, leaving 8 bases between the germline ends. The CDR3 is 13 amino acids. Per the germline V gene, CDR1 is LNHDA and CDR2 is SQIVND (reference sequence). Here the CDR3 reads CASSWAGNTEAFF. The CDR3 DNA reads as TGTGCCAGTAGTTGGGCAGGGAACACTGAAGCTTTCTTT. The variable domain in full, with the rest retrieved from reference TRBV19 and TRBJ1-1, is DGGITQSPKYLFRKEGQNVTLSCEQNLNHDAMYWYRQDPGQGLRLIYYSQIVNDFQKGDIAEGYSVSREKKESFPLTVTSAQKNPTAFYLCASSWAGNTEAFFGQGTRLTVV.

V and J are TRBV15 and TRBJ2-2; maybe TRBD2 (6 bases). V gave up 0 bases and J gave up 2 bases, with 13 bases separating them. Germline assignment: CDR1 LNHNV and CDR2 YYDKDF (reference sequence). The CDR3 sequence is 17 residues long. The CDR3 bases are TGTGCCACCAGCAGAGAGGAGGGTACAGTTAACACCGGGGAGCTGTTTTTT. Amino acids: CATSREEGTVNTGELFF.

V and J are TRBV10-3 and TRBJ1-2; D is uncertain. V lost 5 bases to trimming and J lost 5 bases, with 18 bases between them. Germline CDR1 is ENHRY and CDR2 is SYGVKD. The CDR3 has 15 amino acids. As DNA, the CDR3 is TGTGCCATCAGTATGCCTTTTGATGGCCCATATGGCTACACCTTC. Amino acid sequence: CAISMPFDGPYGYTF.

The chain employs TRBV7-9 and TRBJ1-2; 9 bases are a match to TRBD1. The CDR3 is 13 amino acids. Looked up from germline, CDR1 is SEHNR and CDR2 is FQNEAQ (reference sequence). With 5 bases clipped from V and 4 bases from J, the junction kept 2 bases outside the gene matches. This CDR3 reads CASSQQGAYGYTF. As DNA, the CDR3 is TGTGCCAGCAGCCAACAGGGGGCCTATGGCTACACCTTC.

The rearrangement uses TRBV3-1 (or the pseudogene TRBV3-2) and TRBJ2-7; D is possibly TRBD2 (6 bases). CDR1 is LGHDT, CDR2 YNNKEL, per germline (reference sequence). Trimming removed 7 bases at V and 1 base at J, with 11 bases between. The CDR3 covers 13 residues. The CDR3 coding sequence is TGTGCCAGCACGCCCGCGGGGTCCTACGAGCAGTACTTC. Protein: CASTPAGSYEQYF.

The sample holds one count of this clone. J is TRBJ2-3 and V is TRBV15; the D gene is possibly TRBD1 (6 bases). The CDR3 consists of 16 residues. Trimming removed 4 bases at V and 3 bases at J, with 17 bases between. Germline values: CDR1 LNHNV, CDR2 YYDKDF (reference sequence). CDR3 nucleotide sequence: TGTGCCACCAGCACCCCAGGGGTTCAAGGGACAGATACGCAGTATTTT. Its protein is CATSTPGVQGTDTQYF. Full variable domain (missing parts from reference TRBV15 and TRBJ2-3): DAMVIQNPRYQVTQFGKPVTLSCSQTLNHNVMYWYQQKSSQAPKLLFHYYDKDFNNEADTPDNFQSRRPNTSFCFLDIRSPGLGDTAMYLCATSTPGVQGTDTQYFGPGTRLTVL.

V and J are TRBV10-3 and TRBJ1-2, with 8 bases matching TRBD1. Germline trimming cut 10 bases from V and 2 bases from J; bases unmatched to any gene: 6. The CDR3 loop spans 13 amino acids. Germline CDR1 and CDR2: ENHRY and SYGVKD. The chain's CDR3 is CANGQGGNYGYTF. CDR3 DNA sequence: TGTGCCAACGGACAGGGTGGAAACTATGGCTACACCTTC.

This CDR3 is CASSPRTGNSPLHF. The CDR3 DNA sequence: TGTGCCAGCAGCCCACGGACAGGGAATTCACCCCTCCACTTT. The chain employs TRBV14 and TRBJ1-6, with TRBD1 matching 8 bases. J gave up 7 bases and V 4 bases, and 3 bases lay outside the gene matches. The CDR3 totals 14 residues. In germline, CDR1 is SGHDN, CDR2 FVKESK.

The J gene is TRBJ2-2, the V gene TRBV3-1 (or the pseudogene TRBV3-2); D is uncertain. Per germline, CDR1 LGHDT and CDR2 YNNKEL (reference sequence). The CDR3 runs 13 residues. V lost 1 base and J 6 bases, leaving 6 bases between the germline ends. CDR3 bases: TGTGCCAGCAGCCAAGCCCGGGCCGGGGAGCTGTTTTTT. Protein product: CASSQARAGELFF.

The chain has TRBV4-2 and TRBJ2-5, with TRBD2 matching 12 bases. V lost 2 bases, J lost 5 bases, and 12 bases stayed unmatched. This CDR3 region has 18 residues. The germline CDR1 and CDR2 sequences are LGHNA and YNFKEQ. The CDR3 DNA reads TGTGCCAGCAGCCAATTACAGGGACTAGCGGGCCTGGGGGAGACCCAGTACTTC. This translates into CASSQLQGLAGLGETQYF.

The rearrangement uses TRBV5-1 and TRBJ1-1, with 9 nucleotides matching TRBD1. V lost 2 bases, J lost 4 bases, and 6 bases stayed unmatched. The germline CDR1 and CDR2 sequences are SGHRS and YFSETQ. This CDR3 is built from 15 residues. In DNA, the CDR3 is TGCGCCAGCAGCTTAACAGGGGGCAGAGGCACTGAAGCTTTCTTT. It specifies CASSLTGGRGTEAFF.

This chain uses TRBV10-3 with TRBJ2-2; 7 bases line up with TRBD1. This CDR3 is built from 14 residues. Germline V lookup: CDR1 ENHRY, CDR2 SYGVKD. V lost 3 bases, J lost 7 bases, and 5 bases stayed unmatched. The CDR3 loop reads CAISDWDRFGELFF. The CDR3 region has the DNA TGTGCCATCAGTGACTGGGACAGATTCGGGGAGCTGTTTTTT.

The chain employs TRBV5-1 and TRBJ2-3, with 8 bases fitting TRBD1. The V gene end was trimmed by 3 bases and the J gene end by 0 bases; junction bases not matched to a gene: 6. Germline V lookup: CDR1 SGHRS, CDR2 YFSETQ. This CDR3 is 16 amino acids long. The chain's CDR3 is CASSSTGGFSTDTQYF. CDR3 bases: TGCGCCAGCAGCTCCACAGGGGGTTTTAGCACAGATACGCAGTATTTT.

The rearrangement joins TRBV20-1 to TRBJ2-1; weak D call: TRBD2 (6 bases). Germline-derived CDR1 and CDR2 are DFQATT and SNEGSKA (reference sequence). V was shortened by 3 bases and J by 0 bases, with 12 bases between the two germline ends. This CDR3 has 15 amino acids. The CDR3 is CSASTHGSSYNEQFF. The CDR3 DNA reads as TGCAGTGCTAGTACCCACGGGAGCTCCTACAATGAGCAGTTCTTC.

This chain uses TRBV12-5 with TRBJ2-2, with TRBD1 as a possible D gene (5 bases). From germline, CDR1 is LGHNT and CDR2 FRNRAP. V shed 5 bases and J shed 5 bases, with 9 bases lying between them. The CDR3 is 13 amino acids. CDR3 bases: TGTGCTAGTGGTGTACCAGGGACCGGGGAGCTGTTTTTT. Its protein is CASGVPGTGELFF.

The chain employs TRBV7-8 and TRBJ1-2; TRBD1 matches at 8 bases. The J segment lost 4 bases and the V segment lost 2 bases, leaving 3 bases of the junction unmatched. CDR3 length: 14 amino acids. The V gene's germline CDR1 is SGHVS and CDR2 FQNEAQ. Written as DNA, the CDR3 is TGTGCCAGCAGCTTATTTGGACAGGGCTATGGCTACACCTTC. Its protein product is CASSLFGQGYGYTF.

This sequence joins TRBV5-4 and TRBJ2-1; 12 bases are shared with TRBD2. CDR3 length equals 19 residues. Germline V gives CDR1 SGHNT, CDR2 YYREEE (reference sequence). V shed 3 bases and J 0 bases; nucleotides not matched to a gene: 10. The CDR3 nucleotides are TGTGCCAGCAGCTGGAGACTAGCGGGGGCAGGGAGCTCCTACAATGAGCAGTTCTTC. Its translation: CASSWRLAGAGSSYNEQFF.

The gene calls are TRBV29-1 and TRBJ1-1; possibly TRBD1 for D (5 bases). This CDR3 contains 14 residues. V was trimmed by 5 bases and J by 1 base, leaving 14 bases between them. Germline assignment: CDR1 SQVTM and CDR2 ANQGSEA. The CDR3 loop is CSVKPWTTNTEAFF. The CDR3 nucleotides are TGCAGCGTTAAACCCTGGACAACGAACACTGAAGCTTTCTTT.

The chain links TRBV6-1 to TRBJ2-7, with D possibly matching TRBD1 (6 bases). The CDR3 runs to 14 residues. In germline, CDR1 is MNHNS, CDR2 SASEGT. V was cut by 2 bases and J by 5 bases, with 13 bases left in between. Here the CDR3 reads CASSESGRGHEQYF. The DNA of the CDR3 is TGTGCCAGCAGTGAAAGCGGCAGGGGACACGAGCAGTACTTC.

The chain carries TRBV6-7 and TRBJ1-2; unclear D gene. TRBV6-7 is noted as an ORF with a role that remains uncertain. V shed 6 bases and J shed 5 bases, with 7 bases lying between them. This CDR3 comprises 11 residues. CDR3 nucleotides: TGTGCCAGCAGCATAACATATGGCTACACCTTC. It encodes CASSITYGYTF.

The genes are TRBV15 and TRBJ2-5; no clear D gene. CDR3 size: 13 residues. Germline V gives CDR1 LNHNV, CDR2 YYDKDF (reference sequence). V shed 1 base and J shed 3 bases, with 6 bases lying between them. CDR3 sequence reads: CATSRVVEETQYF. The CDR3, as DNA: TGTGCCACCAGCAGAGTCGTCGAAGAGACCCAGTACTTC.

The gene calls are TRBV3-1 (or the pseudogene TRBV3-2) and TRBJ1-2, with D uncertain. The CDR3 is made up of 15 amino acids. V was trimmed by 1 base and J by 8 bases, leaving 17 bases between them. Germline CDR1 LGHDT, CDR2 YNNKEL (reference sequence). The CDR3 region has the DNA TGTGCCAGCAGCCAAGGCGGGGATTCGGCACGAGGCTACACCTTC. Encoded protein: CASSQGGDSARGYTF.

The rearrangement joins TRBV29-1 to TRBJ2-4; D is perhaps TRBD1 (8 bases). The CDR3 is made up of 12 amino acids. V lost 5 bases and J lost 7, with 12 bases in between. Germline lookup yields CDR1 SQVTM and CDR2 ANQGSEA. CDR3 nucleotide sequence: TGCAGCGTTAACAGGGGGGGCAACATTCAGTACTTC. Protein product: CSVNRGGNIQYF.